This T cell receptor beta chain was identified in a study of cytomegalovirus exposure and HLA in healthy donors. Germline V gives CDR1 SGHAT, CDR2 FQDESV (reference sequence). The V and J ends lost 3 bases and 4 bases respectively, with 13 bases between them. The CDR3 spans 14 residues. PCR employed 60 Vbeta and 13 Jbeta primers. Assay used: immunoSEQ multiplex PCR; TCRdb lists only in-frame clones, some missing. The sample carries roughly 170,000 clones, 75% to 85% recorded once. The table lists this clone with a count of one. This chain links TRBV11-1 with TRBJ2-7, with D possibly TRBD1 on 5 matching bases. This sequence originates from a woman aged 45-59 years in good health and CMV-seropositive. The sample taken for sequencing was PBMCs. The CDR3 is CASSLTASRYEQYF. Here the CDR3 DNA reads TGTGCCAGCAGCTTGACAGCCTCAAGGTACGAGCAGTACTTC.